Detailed here is one TCR beta chain. The antigen is unknown. The data were taken from a study of cytomegalovirus exposure and HLA in healthy donors. Primers: 60 Vbeta forward and 13 Jbeta reverse. Sequencing used immunoSEQ multiplex PCR; TCRdb keeps in-frame clones, though not all of them. The sample holds approximately 170,000 clones; around three quarters are singletons and the top ten take about 2.3%. Study conclusions and caveats: Trimming of TCR beta V- and J-genes showed a link, identified in a later analysis, to a missense DCLRE1C variant. Prior analysis indicated that the majority of TCR beta V segments exhibited productivity approximately 87% or approximately 30% of the time.

J gave up 3 bases and V 3 bases, and 16 bases lay outside the gene matches. This CDR3 region has 18 residues. Germline-derived CDR1 and CDR2 are MGHRA and YSYEKL. The sample was PBMCs. The V and J genes are TRBV4-1 and TRBJ1-2, with TRBD1 matching over 7 bases. This TCR came from a woman aged 45-65 years in good health and CMV-seronegative. CDR3 residues: CASSHDHNGQAFDYGYTF. The CDR3 DNA sequence: TGCGCCAGCAGCCATGACCACAACGGACAGGCTTTTGACTATGGCTACACCTTC.